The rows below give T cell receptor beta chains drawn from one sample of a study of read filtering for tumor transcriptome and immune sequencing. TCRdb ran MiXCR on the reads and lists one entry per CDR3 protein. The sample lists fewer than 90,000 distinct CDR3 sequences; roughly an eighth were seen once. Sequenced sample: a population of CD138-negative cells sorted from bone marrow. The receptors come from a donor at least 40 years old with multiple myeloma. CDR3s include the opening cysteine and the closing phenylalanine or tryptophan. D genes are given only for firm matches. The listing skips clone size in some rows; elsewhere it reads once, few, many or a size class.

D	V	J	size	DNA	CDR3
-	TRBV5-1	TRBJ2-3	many	TGCGCCAGCAGCTTGGGGACGGCGAGCACAGATACGCAGTATTTT	CASSLGTASTDTQYF
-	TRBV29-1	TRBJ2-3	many	TGCAGCGTTGAAAGTGGCCGTCAGACCACAGATACGCAGTATTTT	CSVESGRQTTDTQYF
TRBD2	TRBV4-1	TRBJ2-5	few	TGCGCCAGCAGCCCATTTAGAATGGGGACTAGCGACCAAGAGACCCAGTACTTC	CASSPFRMGTSDQETQYF
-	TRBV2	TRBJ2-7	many	TGTGCCAGCAGTGAAGTCCAAAAACGATCCAGCGAGCAGTACTTC	CASSEVQKRSSEQYF
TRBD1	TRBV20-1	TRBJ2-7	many	TGCAGTGCTAGAGATCTTAGGACAGGGTTCTCCTACGAGCAGTACTTC	CSARDLRTGFSYEQYF
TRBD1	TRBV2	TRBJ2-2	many	TGTGCCAGCATTGGGACAGCCCGAACCGGGGAGCTGTTTTTT	CASIGTARTGELFF
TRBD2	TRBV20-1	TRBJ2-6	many	TGCAGTGCTAGAAGTCTAGCGGGAGGGACTGGGGCCAACGTCCTGACTTTC	CSARSLAGGTGANVLTF
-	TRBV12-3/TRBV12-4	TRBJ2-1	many	TGTGCCAGCACCTCCCGGGACTTCTACAATGAGCAGTTCTTC	CASTSRDFYNEQFF
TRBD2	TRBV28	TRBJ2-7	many	TGTGCCAGCAGTCCCTGGACTAGCGGGAGGGGGGTGTCCTACGAGCAGTACTTC	CASSPWTSGRGVSYEQYF
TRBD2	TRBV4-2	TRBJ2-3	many	TGTGCCAGCAGCCATCAACTAGCGGGAGGTCCGTCAAACACAGATACGCAGTATTTT	CASSHQLAGGPSNTDTQYF
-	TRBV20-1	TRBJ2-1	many	TGCAGTGCTGCGCCCCGAGGGATCTCTCGCGATGAGCAGTTCTTC	CSAAPRGISRDEQFF
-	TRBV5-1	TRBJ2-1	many	TGCGCCAGCAGCCCGAGCGGCGACTCCTACAATGAGCAGTTCTTC	CASSPSGDSYNEQFF
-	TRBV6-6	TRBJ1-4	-	TGTGCCAGCAGAAGGGACGGGGTTAATGAAAAACTGTTTTTT	CASRRDGVNEKLFF
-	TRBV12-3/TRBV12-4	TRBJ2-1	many	TGTGCCAGCAGTCGACGGATAAATGAGCAGTTCTTC	CASSRRINEQFF
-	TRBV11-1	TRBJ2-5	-	TGTGCCAGCAGCTTAGCGTGGCAGCAAGAGACCCAGTACTTC	CASSLAWQQETQYF
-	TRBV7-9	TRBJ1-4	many	TGTGCCAGCAGCCCCATTACATCCTCTGAAAAACTGTTTTTT	CASSPITSSEKLFF
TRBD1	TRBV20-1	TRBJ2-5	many	TGCAGTGCCCAGTCGGGGACAGCAGAAGAGACCCAGTACTTC	CSAQSGTAEETQYF
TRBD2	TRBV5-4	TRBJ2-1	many	TGTGCCAGCAGCTCGACTAGCGGGGGGAACAATGAGCAGTTCTTC	CASSSTSGGNNEQFF
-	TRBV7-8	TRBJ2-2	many	TGTGCCAGCATGGCAGGGAACACCGGGGAGCTGTTTTTT	CASMAGNTGELFF
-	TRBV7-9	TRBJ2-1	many	TGTGCCAGCAGCTTAGCCCATGAGCAGTTCTTC	CASSLAHEQFF
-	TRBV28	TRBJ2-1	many	TGTGCCAGCAGTTTACCCAGGGGACAATACAATGAGCAGTTCTTC	CASSLPRGQYNEQFF
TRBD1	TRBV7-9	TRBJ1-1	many	TGTGCCAGTACCTCCACCCAAACGGGACAGCTTGAAGCTTTCTTT	CASTSTQTGQLEAFF
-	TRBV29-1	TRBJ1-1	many	TGCAGCGGGGGACACCTGAACACTGAAGCTTTCTTT	CSGGHLNTEAFF
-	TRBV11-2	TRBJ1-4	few	TGTGCCAGCACCTCAAGCCTAGCGGCGCCTATGAAGTATTTT	CASTSSLAAPMKYF
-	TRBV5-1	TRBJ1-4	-	TGCGCCAGCAGCTCTGGACAGCTGAATGAAAAACTGTTTTTT	CASSSGQLNEKLFF
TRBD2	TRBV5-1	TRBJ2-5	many	TGCGCCAGCACGAGGACTAGCGGGAACCAAGAGACCCAGTACTTC	CASTRTSGNQETQYF
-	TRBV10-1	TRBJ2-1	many	TGCGCCAGCAGTGAGTCGATTAGCCAGCATGAGCAGTTCTTC	CASSESISQHEQFF
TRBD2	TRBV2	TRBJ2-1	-	TGTGCCAGCAGGACCCCGGGACTAGCGGGAGGGCAAGACAATGAGCAGTTCTTC	CASRTPGLAGGQDNEQFF
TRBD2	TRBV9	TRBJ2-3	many	TGTGCCAGCAGCACCATAGCGGGAAAAACAGATACGCAGTATTTT	CASSTIAGKTDTQYF
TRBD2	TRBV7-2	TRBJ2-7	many	TGTGCCAGCAGCCCCGGGACTAACCCGTACGAGCAGTACTTC	CASSPGTNPYEQYF
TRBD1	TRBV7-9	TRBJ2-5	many	TGTGCCAGCAGCTTAGGCAGGGGGGAGACCCAGTACTTC	CASSLGRGETQYF
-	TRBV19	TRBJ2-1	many	TGTGCCAGTATTGAGCGGGTCGGAGCAATTGAGCAGTTCTTC	CASIERVGAIEQFF
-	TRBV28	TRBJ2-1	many	TGTGCCAGCAGCCCCCTTGGGACATTAGCCTACAATGAGCAGTTCTTC	CASSPLGTLAYNEQFF
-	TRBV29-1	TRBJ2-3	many	TGCAGCGTTGATGCTAGCAGCGTCGCAGATACGCAGTATTTT	CSVDASSVADTQYF
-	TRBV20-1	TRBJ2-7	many	TGCAGTGCTCGGACGGCCAGCTCCTACGAGCAGTACTTC	CSARTASSYEQYF
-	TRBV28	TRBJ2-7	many	TGTGCCAGCAGTCTAAGGCCCTACGAGCAGTACTTC	CASSLRPYEQYF
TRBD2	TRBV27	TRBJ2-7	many	TGTGCCAGCAGCCATGGGGGGGAGTACGAGCAGTACTTC	CASSHGGEYEQYF
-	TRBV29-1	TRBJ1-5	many	TGCAGCGCCACAAGGGGGTCAGATCAGCCCCAGCATTTT	CSATRGSDQPQHF
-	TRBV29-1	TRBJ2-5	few	TGCAGCGTTGTACAGGGCGGCGAGACCCAGTACTTC	CSVVQGGETQYF
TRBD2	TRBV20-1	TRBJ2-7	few	TGCAGTGCTACAAAGCGGGGGACCTACGAGCAGTACTTC	CSATKRGTYEQYF
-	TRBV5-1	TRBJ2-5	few	TGCGCCAGCAGCTTGCTCCAGAGCCCTCGTGAGACCCAGTACTTC	CASSLLQSPRETQYF
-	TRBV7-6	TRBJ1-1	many	TGTGCCAGCAGCCTCCGGGACCCAGGGTTGGGCACTGAAGCTTTCTTT	CASSLRDPGLGTEAFF
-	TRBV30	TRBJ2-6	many	TGTGCCTGGAGCGCTTACTTCAGCTCTGGGGCCAACGTCCTGACTTTC	CAWSAYFSSGANVLTF
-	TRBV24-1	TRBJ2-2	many	TGTGCCACCAGAGCACAGGAGGCGAACACCGGGGAGCTGTTTTTT	CATRAQEANTGELFF
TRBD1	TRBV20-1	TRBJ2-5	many	TGCAGTGCTAGCCTCCGACAGGGTGGGGAAGAGACCCAGTACTTC	CSASLRQGGEETQYF
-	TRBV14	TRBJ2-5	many	TGTGCCAGCAGCCAACATCTCCCGGACAGCCATCAAGAGACCCAGTACTTC	CASSQHLPDSHQETQYF
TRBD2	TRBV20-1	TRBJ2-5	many	TGCAGTGCTAGAGATCCGGGGGGTCTAGGGACCCAAGAGACCCAGTACTTC	CSARDPGGLGTQETQYF
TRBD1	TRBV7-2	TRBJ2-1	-	TGTGCCAGCAGCGAAACCGGGACAGGGAGTGGTGAGCAGTTCTTC	CASSETGTGSGEQFF
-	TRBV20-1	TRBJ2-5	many	TGCAGTGCCCCTGTAGGGAGTAACCAAGAGACCCAGTACTTC	CSAPVGSNQETQYF
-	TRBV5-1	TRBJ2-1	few	TGCGCCAGCAGCCCTTCTTCCGGGACAGAGCAGTTCTTC	CASSPSSGTEQFF
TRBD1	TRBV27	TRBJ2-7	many	TGTGCCAGCAGTTTACTTCGGGACAGGGGGCGAGAGCAGTACTTC	CASSLLRDRGREQYF